This record looks at one TCR beta chain sequence and its context. These data are taken from a study of blood T cells in healthy people across ages. In terms of origin and age, donors were healthy Caucasian individuals from Russia aged roughly 6 to 90. Collection of approximately 9.3 milliliters of peripheral blood was performed for each donor. Next came a second PCR, run for about 6 to 12 cycles, which used a sample-barcoded 5' primer along with a J-beta primer mix. Sequencing of every sample gave 2.5 million or more CDR3-containing paired-end reads. TCRdb reanalysed the 5' RACE reads using MiXCR and keeps one entry per CDR3 protein. The table shows approximately 1.5 million distinct CDR3 sequences, with about 35% occurring only once. This TCR was sampled from a woman between 25 and 40 years old in good health. The source material was blood.

The CDR3 nucleotides read TGTGCCAGCAGCTTAGCATCAGGGATCGGGGTCTATGGCTACACCTTC. It codes for CASSLASGIGVYGYTF. The J gene is TRBJ1-2, the V gene TRBV7-8, with D perhaps matching TRBD1 (5 bases). CDR1 is SGHVS and CDR2 is FQNEAQ in the germline V gene. The CDR3 is 16 amino acids. With 0 bases removed from V and 4 bases from J, the gap between germline ends came to 15 bases.